This T cell receptor beta chain was recorded in a study of blood T cell repertoires in COVID-19. Assay: immunoSEQ multiplex PCR; the TCRdb copy retains only in-frame clones and omits some. The sample yields approximately 200,000 clones, about 86% seen once. Participant-given clinical history determined each cohort assignment. Up to 2 weeks before entering the study, exposed participants had met a COVID-19 case. CDR3 size: 18 residues. V shed 1 base, J shed 5 bases, and the junction held 14 bases outside the gene matches. The germline CDR1 and CDR2 sequences are LGHDT and YNNKEL (reference sequence). The sequence derives from a woman in her 30s who had been exposed to COVID-19. The sequenced sample consisted of PBMCs or T cells enriched from blood (not recorded which). The chain carries TRBV3-1 (or the pseudogene TRBV3-2) and TRBJ2-3, with 8 bases identical to TRBD2. This CDR3 reads CASSQVSAGDPRGDTQYF. Written as DNA, the CDR3 is TGTGCCAGCAGCCAAGTATCAGCGGGGGACCCAAGAGGAGATACGCAGTATTTT.